The 7 T cell receptor beta chains reported below all come from one sample, sequenced in a study of cytomegalovirus exposure and HLA in healthy donors. PCR primers comprised 60 Vbeta and 13 Jbeta primers. Sequencing was performed with immunoSEQ multiplex PCR; in TCRdb, only in-frame clones are kept and a portion is missing. This table holds about 180,000 clones, less than 85% found once. Material: PBMCs. Every receptor here comes from a man aged 35 to 55 in good health and CMV-seronegative.

This clone was detected once. The chain joins TRBV7-2 to TRBJ1-3; weak D call: TRBD1 (5 bases). This CDR3 comprises 14 residues. V shed 4 bases and J shed 2 bases, with 9 bases lying between them. Germline CDR1 reads SGHTA; CDR2 reads FQGNSA. The CDR3 DNA sequence: TGTGCCAGCAGCTCACAGGACGCTGGAAACACCATATATTTT. Its protein is CASSSQDAGNTIYF.

This clone occurred a few times. DNA for the CDR3: TGCGCCAGCATCCCTCTTTTCGGTTTCTTT. Translation: CASIPLFGFF. This rearrangement joins TRBV5-1 to TRBJ1-1; unclear D gene. Germline lookup yields CDR1 SGHRS and CDR2 YFSETQ. Trimming shortened V by 6 bases and J by 13 bases, and 13 bases separated the two germline ends. CDR3 length: 10 residues. The variable domain in full, completed from reference TRBV5-1 and TRBJ1-1, reads KAGVTQTPRYLIKTRGQQVTLSCSPISGHRSVSWYQQTPGQGLQFLFEYFSETQRNKGNFPGRFSGRQFSNSRSEMNVSTLELGDSALYLCASIPLFGFFGQGTRLTVV.

The V call is TRBV6-5, the J call TRBJ1-1; maybe TRBD1 (5 bases). The CDR3 contains 15 residues. Trimming stripped 6 bases from V and 2 bases from J, with 16 bases between. Germline CDR1 and CDR2: MNHEY and SVGAGI. The CDR3 region has the DNA TGTGCCAGCAGGACTTTGGAGGGGTTAAACACTGAAGCTTTCTTT. It specifies CASRTLEGLNTEAFF.

This chain connects TRBV6-6 to TRBJ1-2, with D unclear. The germline V gene has CDR1 MNHNY and CDR2 SVGAGI (reference sequence). The CDR3 runs to 15 residues. V lost 6 bases to trimming and J lost 6 bases, with 20 bases between them. CDR3 sequence: CASRPRRGPGDGYTF. CDR3 sequence (DNA): TGTGCCAGCAGACCCCGAAGAGGCCCCGGGGATGGCTACACCTTC.

The J gene is TRBJ2-1, the V gene TRBV6-5, with 12 bases lining up with TRBD1. The CDR3 is made up of 15 amino acids. Germline assignment: CDR1 MNHEY and CDR2 SVGAGI. The J segment lost 9 bases and the V segment lost 4 bases, leaving 7 bases of the junction unmatched. CDR3 bases: TGTGCCAGCAGTTCCATGGGACAGGGGGCGATTGAGCAGTTCTTC. Translated, it gives CASSSMGQGAIEQFF.

The rearrangement uses TRBV7-2 and TRBJ1-2; tentatively, D is TRBD1 (5 bases). The V gene's germline CDR1 is SGHTA and CDR2 FQGNSA. The V gene lost 4 bases and the J gene lost 2 bases, with 11 bases spanning the gap. This CDR3 has 14 amino acids. In DNA, the CDR3 is TGTGCCAGCAGCTGGGGATGGGGCAACTATGGCTACACCTTC. Translated, it gives CASSWGWGNYGYTF.

This sequence joins TRBV7-8 and TRBJ2-7; weak D call: TRBD2 (5 bases). Germline CDR1 and CDR2: SGHVS and FQNEAQ. The V and J ends lost 0 bases and 5 bases respectively, with 11 bases between them. This CDR3 is 14 amino acids long. Here the CDR3 DNA reads TGTGCCAGCAGCTTAGCGTCTGAGGGTAACGAGCAGTACTTC. Translating it yields CASSLASEGNEQYF.